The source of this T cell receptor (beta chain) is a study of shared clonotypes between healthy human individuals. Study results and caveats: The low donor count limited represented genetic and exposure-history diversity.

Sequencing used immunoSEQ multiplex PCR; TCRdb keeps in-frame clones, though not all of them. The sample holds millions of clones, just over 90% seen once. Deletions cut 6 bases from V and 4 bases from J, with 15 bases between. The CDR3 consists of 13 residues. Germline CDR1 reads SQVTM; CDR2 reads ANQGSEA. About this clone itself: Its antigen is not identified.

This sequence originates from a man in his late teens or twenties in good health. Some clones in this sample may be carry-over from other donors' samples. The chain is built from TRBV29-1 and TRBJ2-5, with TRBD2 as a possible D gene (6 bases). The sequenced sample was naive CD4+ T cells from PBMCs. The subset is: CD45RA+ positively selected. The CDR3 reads CSVLGGSGETQYF. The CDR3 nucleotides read TGCAGCGTGCTCGGGGGTAGCGGAGAGACCCAGTACTTC.